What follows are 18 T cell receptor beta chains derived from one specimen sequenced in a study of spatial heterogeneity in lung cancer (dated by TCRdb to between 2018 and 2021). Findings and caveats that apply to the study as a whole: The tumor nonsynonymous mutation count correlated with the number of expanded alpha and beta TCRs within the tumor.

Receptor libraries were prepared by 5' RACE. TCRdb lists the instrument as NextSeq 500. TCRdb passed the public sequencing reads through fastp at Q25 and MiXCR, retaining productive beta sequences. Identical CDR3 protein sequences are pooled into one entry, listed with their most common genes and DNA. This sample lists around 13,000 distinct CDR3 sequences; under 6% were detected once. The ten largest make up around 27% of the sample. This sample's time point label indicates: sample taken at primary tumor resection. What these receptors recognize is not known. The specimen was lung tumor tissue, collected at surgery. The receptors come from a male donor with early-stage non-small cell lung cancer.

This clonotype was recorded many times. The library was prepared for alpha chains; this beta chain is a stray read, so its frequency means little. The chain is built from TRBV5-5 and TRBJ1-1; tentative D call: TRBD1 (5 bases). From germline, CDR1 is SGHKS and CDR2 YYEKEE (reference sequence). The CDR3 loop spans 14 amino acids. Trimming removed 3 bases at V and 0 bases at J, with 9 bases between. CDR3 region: CASSSQGLNTEAFF. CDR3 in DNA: TGTGCCAGCAGCTCCCAGGGCCTGAACACTGAAGCTTTCTTT.

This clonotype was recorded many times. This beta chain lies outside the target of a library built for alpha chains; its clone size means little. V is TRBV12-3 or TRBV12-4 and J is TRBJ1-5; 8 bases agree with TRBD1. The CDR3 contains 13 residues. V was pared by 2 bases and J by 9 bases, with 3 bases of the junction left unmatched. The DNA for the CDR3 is TGTGCCAGCAGTTTAATTGGACAGGGGCCCCAGCATTTT. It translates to CASSLIGQGPQHF.

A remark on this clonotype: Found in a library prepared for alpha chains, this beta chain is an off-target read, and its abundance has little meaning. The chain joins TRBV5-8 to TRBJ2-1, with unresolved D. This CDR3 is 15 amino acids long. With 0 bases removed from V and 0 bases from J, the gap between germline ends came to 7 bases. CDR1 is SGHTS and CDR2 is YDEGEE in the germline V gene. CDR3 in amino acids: CASSLGLGSYNEQFF. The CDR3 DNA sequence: TGTGCCAGCAGCTTGGGACTCGGCTCCTACAATGAGCAGTTCTTC. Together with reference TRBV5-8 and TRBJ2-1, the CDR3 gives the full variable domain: EAGVTQSPTHLIKTRGQQATLRCSPISGHTSVYWYQQALGLGLQFLLWYDEGEERNRGNFPPRFSGRQFPNYSSELNVNALELEDSALYLCASSLGLGSYNEQFFGPGTRLTVL.

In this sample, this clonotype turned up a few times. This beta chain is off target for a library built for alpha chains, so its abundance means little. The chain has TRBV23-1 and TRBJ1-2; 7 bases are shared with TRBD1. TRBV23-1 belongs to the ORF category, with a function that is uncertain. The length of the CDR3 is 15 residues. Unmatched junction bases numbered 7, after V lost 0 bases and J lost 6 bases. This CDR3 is CASSQSTGKGDGYTF. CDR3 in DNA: TGCGCCAGCAGTCAATCGACAGGGAAGGGTGATGGCTACACCTTC.

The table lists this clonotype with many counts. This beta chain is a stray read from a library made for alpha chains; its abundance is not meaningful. The CDR3 DNA is TGCAGCGTTGAGCCCTCTATGACGAACACTGAAGCTTTCTTT. The encoded protein is CSVEPSMTNTEAFF. The chain combines TRBV29-1 with TRBJ1-1, with no clear D. The CDR3 loop spans 14 amino acids. V shed 3 bases and J shed 1 base, with 12 bases lying between them. Germline V gives CDR1 SQVTM, CDR2 ANQGSEA.

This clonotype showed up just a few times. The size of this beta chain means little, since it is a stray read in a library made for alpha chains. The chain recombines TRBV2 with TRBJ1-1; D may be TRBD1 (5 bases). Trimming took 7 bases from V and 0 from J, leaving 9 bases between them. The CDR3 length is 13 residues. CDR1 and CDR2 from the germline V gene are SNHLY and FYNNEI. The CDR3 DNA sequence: TGTGCCAGCACAAAGGGGCTGAACACTGAAGCTTTCTTT. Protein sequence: CASTKGLNTEAFF.

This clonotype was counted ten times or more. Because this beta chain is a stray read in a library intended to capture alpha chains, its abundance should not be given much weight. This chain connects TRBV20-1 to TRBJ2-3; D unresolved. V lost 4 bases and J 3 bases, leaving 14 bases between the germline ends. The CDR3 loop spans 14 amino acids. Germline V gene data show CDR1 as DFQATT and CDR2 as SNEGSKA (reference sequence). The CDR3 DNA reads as TGCAGTGCTACAAAGGCAGCACCTACAGATACGCAGTATTTT. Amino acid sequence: CSATKAAPTDTQYF.

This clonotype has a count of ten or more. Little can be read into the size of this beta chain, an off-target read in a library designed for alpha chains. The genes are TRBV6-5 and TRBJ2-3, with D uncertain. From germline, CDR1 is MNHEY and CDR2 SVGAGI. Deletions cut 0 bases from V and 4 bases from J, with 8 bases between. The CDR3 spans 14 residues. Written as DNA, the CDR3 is TGTGCCAGCAGTTACTCGATCAATTCAGATACGCAGTATTTT. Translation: CASSYSINSDTQYF.

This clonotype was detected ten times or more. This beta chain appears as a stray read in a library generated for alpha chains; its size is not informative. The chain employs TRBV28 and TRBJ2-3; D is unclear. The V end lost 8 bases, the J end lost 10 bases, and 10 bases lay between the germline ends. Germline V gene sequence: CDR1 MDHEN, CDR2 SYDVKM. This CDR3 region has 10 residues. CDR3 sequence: CASGFSAQYF. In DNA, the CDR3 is TGTGCCAGCGGGTTTAGTGCGCAGTATTTT.

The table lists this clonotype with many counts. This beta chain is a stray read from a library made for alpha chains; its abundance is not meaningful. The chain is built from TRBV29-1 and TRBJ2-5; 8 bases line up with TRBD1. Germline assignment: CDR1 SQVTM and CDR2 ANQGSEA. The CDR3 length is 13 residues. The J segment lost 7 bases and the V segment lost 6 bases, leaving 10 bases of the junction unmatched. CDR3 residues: CSVPDRARGTQYF. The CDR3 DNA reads TGCAGCGTCCCGGACAGGGCTCGGGGGACCCAGTACTTC.

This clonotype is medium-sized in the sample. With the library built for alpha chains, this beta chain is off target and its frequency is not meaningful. DNA of the CDR3: TGTGCCAGCAGGCGTGCGGGGGTCGACAACAATGAGCAGTTCTTC. This sequence encodes CASRRAGVDNNEQFF. V usage is TRBV7-8 and J usage is TRBJ2-1; 7 positions agree with TRBD2. Trimming removed 6 bases from V and 5 bases from J; junction bases left unmatched: 10. The germline V gene encodes CDR1 SGHVS and CDR2 FQNEAQ. This CDR3 spans 15 amino acids. Combining the CDR3 with reference TRBV7-8 and TRBJ2-1 gives the whole variable domain GAGVSQSPRYKVAKRGQDVALRCDPISGHVSLFWYQQALGQGPEFLTYFQNEAQLDKSGLPSDRFFAERPEGSVSTLKIQRTQQEDSAVYLCASRRAGVDNNEQFFGPGTRLTVL.

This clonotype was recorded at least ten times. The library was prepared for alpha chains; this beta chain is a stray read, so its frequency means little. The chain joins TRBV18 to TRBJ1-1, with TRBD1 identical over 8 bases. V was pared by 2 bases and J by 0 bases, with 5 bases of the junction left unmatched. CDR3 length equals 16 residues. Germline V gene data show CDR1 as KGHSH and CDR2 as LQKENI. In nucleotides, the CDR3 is TGTGCCAGCTCACCAATAGGGACAGGACTGAACACTGAAGCTTTCTTT. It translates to CASSPIGTGLNTEAFF.

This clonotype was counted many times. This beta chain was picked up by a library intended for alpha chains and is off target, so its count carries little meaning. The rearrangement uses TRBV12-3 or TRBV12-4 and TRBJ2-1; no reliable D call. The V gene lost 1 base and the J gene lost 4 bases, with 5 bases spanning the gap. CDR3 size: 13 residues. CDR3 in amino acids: CASSLGQYNEQFF. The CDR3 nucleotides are TGTGCCAGCAGTTTAGGCCAGTACAATGAGCAGTTCTTC.

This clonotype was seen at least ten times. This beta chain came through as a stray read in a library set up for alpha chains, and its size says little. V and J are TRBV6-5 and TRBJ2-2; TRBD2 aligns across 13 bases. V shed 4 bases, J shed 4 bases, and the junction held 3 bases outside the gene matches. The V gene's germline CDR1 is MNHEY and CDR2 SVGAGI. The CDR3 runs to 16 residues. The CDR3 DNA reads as TGTGCCAGCAGTTCGGGACTAGCGGGGATCACCGGGGAGCTGTTTTTT. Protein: CASSSGLAGITGELFF.

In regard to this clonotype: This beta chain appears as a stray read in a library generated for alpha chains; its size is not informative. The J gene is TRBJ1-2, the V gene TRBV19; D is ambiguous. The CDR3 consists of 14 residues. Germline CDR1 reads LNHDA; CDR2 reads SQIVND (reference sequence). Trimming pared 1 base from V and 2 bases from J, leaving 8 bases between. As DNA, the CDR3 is TGTGCCAGTAGTATAGGGCGGAGCAACTATGGCTACACCTTC. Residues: CASSIGRSNYGYTF.

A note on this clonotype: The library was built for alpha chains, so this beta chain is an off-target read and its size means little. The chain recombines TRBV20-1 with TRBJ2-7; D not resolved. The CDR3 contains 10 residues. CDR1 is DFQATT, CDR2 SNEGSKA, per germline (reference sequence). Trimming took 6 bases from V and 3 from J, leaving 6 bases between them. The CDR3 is CSALYYEQYF. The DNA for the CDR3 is TGCAGTGCCCTTTACTACGAGCAGTACTTC.

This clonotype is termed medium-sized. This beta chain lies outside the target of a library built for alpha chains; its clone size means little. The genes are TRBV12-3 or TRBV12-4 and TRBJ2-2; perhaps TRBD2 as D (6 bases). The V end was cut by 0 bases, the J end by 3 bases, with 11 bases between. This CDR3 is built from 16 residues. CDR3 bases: TGTGCCAGCAGTTTAGCACTAGCAAGGGACACCGGGGAGCTGTTTTTT. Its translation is CASSLALARDTGELFF.

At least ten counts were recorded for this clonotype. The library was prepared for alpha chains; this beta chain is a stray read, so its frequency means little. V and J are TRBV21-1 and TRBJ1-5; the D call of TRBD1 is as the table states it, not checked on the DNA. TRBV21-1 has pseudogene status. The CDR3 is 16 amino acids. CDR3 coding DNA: TGTGCCAGCAGCAACCGGGACAGGCCGGTGAGGCAGCCCCAGCATTTT. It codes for CASSNRDRPVRQPQHF.